This entry is about one T cell receptor (beta chain). Its antigen remains undetermined. Base-call qualities are not available, and no considerably larger clone is one nucleotide away. The TCR beta chain CDR3 region was sequenced with the immunoSEQ assay. Regarding the original processing steps: T-cell fraction, clonal dominance and maximum TCR clone frequency were calculated for each specimen. TCRdb limited this immuneACCESS table to in-frame rearrangements with V and J called. A share of clones is missing; checked studies link under half to unresolved V genes, and the rest is unexplained. V and J calls and clone size come straight from that table; D and trimming were deduced from the DNA. Here the sample has over 10,000 clones; 66% occur a single time. In total, the top ten clones hold 8.9% of the sample. This sample stems from a study of T cell repertoires in urothelial bladder cancer (dated by TCRdb to the late 2010s). At the level of the whole study: Of the roughly twelve resected lesions, three were clinically staged as cT0, three as cTa, three as cT1 and three as cT2 or greater. The study compared clonality of the TCR repertoire in bladder tumors against clonality in benign bladder inflammation. A total of 11 to 12 patients who had bladder lesions and were undergoing transurethral resection were prospectively identified. Over 9 resected bladder lesions were studied, comprising urothelial carcinoma (UC+) and benign (UC-) specimens. Broad study findings and their caveats: In carcinoma specimens, up to about 15% of infiltrating lymphocytes were accounted for by a single T-cell clone, compared with 2% to 2.5% in benign specimens. Urothelial carcinoma specimens had a median of 5,569 T cells, fewer than the median of about 27,000 seen in benign specimens. The median percentage of tumor infiltrating lymphocytes was over 1.5% in carcinoma specimens and about 12% in benign specimens.

Bladder lesion specimens were obtained at transurethral resection and were stored at -80C. DNA was isolated from the bladder specimens obtained at transurethral resection. CDR1 and CDR2 are read off the germline V gene as LGHNT and FRNRAP. Ends trimmed: V by 0 bases, J by 4 bases; bases unmatched to a gene: 6. Inclusive of the bounding cysteine and phenylalanine, the CDR3 is 16 residues long. Only the CDR3 DNA stays, 48 bases, in frame from base 1. The sequence was collected from a human donor with urothelial carcinoma. The source material was tumor-infiltrating cells from bladder cancer. The chain uses TRBV12-5 and TRBJ1-5, with 7 central nucleotides matching TRBD1. The sequence in DNA is TGTGCTAGTGGTTTGGTCCTTGGGACAGCGAATCAGCCCCAGCATTTT. It translates as CASGLVLGTANQPQHF.